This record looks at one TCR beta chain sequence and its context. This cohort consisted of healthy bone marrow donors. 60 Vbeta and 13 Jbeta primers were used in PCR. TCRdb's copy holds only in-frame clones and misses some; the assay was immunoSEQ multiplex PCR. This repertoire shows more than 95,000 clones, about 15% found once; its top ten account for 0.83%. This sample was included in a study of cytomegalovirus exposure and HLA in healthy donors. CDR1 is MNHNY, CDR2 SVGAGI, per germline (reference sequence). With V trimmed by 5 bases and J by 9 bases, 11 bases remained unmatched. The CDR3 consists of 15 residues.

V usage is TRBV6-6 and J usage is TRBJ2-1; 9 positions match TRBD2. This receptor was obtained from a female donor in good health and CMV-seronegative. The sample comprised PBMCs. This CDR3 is CASSLPTSGGLEQFF. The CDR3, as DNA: TGTGCCAGCAGTCTACCGACTAGCGGAGGGCTTGAGCAGTTCTTC.